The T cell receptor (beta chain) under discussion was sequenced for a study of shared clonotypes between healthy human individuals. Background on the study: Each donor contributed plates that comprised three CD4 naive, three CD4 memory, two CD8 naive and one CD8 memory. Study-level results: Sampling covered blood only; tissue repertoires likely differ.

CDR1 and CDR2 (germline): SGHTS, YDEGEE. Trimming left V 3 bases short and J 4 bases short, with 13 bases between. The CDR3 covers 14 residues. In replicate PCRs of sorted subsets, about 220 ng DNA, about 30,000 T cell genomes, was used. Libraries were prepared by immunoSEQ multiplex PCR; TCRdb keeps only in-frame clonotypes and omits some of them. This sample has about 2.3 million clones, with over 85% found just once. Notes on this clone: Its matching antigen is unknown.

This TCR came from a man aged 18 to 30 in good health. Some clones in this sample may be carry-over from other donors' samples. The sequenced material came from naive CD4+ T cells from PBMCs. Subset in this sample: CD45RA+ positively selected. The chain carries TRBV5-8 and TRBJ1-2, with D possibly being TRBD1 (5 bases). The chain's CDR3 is CASSSRTGTYGYTF. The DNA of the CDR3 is TGTGCCAGCAGCTCCCGGACTGGGACCTATGGCTACACCTTC.